This T cell receptor (beta chain) emerged from a study of shared clonotypes between healthy human individuals. This CDR3 contains 13 residues. Per the germline V gene, CDR1 is LGHNA and CDR2 is YSLEER. Trimming left V 1 base short and J 11 bases short, with 14 bases between. The unsorted PBMC sample used ten immunoSEQ deep assay plates. The data were produced by immunoSEQ multiplex PCR, yet TCRdb's version contains in-frame clones alone and is incomplete. The sample contains about half a million clones, 70% to 85% of which appear only once. The sequencing input was PBMCs. The gene calls are TRBV4-3 and TRBJ1-1, with D unclear. The sequence was obtained from a woman aged 40 to 49 in good health. Some clones in this sample may be carry-over from other donors' samples. The CDR3 nucleotides are TGCGCCAGCAGCCAAGGTCCCTCAGGTGGGGCTTTCTTT. This gives the protein CASSQGPSGGAFF.